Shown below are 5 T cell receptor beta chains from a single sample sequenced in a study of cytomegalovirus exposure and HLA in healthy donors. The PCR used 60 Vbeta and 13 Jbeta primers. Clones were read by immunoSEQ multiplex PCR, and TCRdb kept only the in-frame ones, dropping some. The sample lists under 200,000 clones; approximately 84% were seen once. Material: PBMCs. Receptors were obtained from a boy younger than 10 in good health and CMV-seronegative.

This CDR3 reads CASSRGQGENEAFF. CDR3 coding DNA: TGTGCCAGCTCTCGAGGACAGGGGGAGAATGAAGCTTTCTTT. The chain carries TRBV18 and TRBJ1-1; TRBD1 matches at 10 bases. The CDR3 has 14 residues. Looked up from germline, CDR1 is KGHSH and CDR2 is LQKENI. V gave up 6 bases and J gave up 7 bases; unmatched junction bases: 8.

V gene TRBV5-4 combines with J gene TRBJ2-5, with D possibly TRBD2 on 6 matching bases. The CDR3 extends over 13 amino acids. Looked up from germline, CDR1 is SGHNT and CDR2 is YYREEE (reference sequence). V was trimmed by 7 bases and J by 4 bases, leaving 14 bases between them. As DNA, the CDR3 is TGTGCCAGCGGTGGGAGGTATGGAGAGACCCAGTACTTC. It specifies CASGGRYGETQYF.

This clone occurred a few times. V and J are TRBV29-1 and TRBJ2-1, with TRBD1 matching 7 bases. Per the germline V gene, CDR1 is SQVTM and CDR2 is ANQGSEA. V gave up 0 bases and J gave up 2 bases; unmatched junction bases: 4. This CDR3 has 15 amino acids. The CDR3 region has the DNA TGCAGCGTTGAAGACTACAGGGGTACCTACAATGAGCAGTTCTTC. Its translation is CSVEDYRGTYNEQFF.

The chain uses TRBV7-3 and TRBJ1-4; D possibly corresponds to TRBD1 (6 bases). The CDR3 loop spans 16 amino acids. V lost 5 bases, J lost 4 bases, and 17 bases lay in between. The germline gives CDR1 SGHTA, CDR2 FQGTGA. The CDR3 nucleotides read TGTGCCAGCAGCCCCCTCCAGGGGACCGATAATGAAAAACTGTTTTTT. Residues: CASSPLQGTDNEKLFF.

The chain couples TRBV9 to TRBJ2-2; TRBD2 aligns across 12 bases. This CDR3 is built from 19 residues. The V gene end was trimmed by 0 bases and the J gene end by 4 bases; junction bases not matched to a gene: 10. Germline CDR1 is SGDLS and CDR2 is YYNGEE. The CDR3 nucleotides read TGTGCCAGCAGCGTAGCTGGTTTAGCTAGCGGGAGGGCCACCGGGGAGCTGTTTTTT. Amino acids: CASSVAGLASGRATGELFF.